The text below deals with one TCR beta chain. Antigen: not known. These data come from a study of a mutant IDH1 vaccine in newly diagnosed glioma. Study-wide background: Before enrollment, patients got radiotherapy alone, temozolomide alone, or mostly the combination.

Time point meaning: week 47, end of study. Doses of 300 ug of mutant IDH1 20-mer peptide were given with topical imiquimod. New WHO grade 3 or 4 astrocytomas that were IDH1-mutant and ATRX-lost had been found in donors. Sequencing was performed with immunoSEQ multiplex PCR; in TCRdb, only in-frame clones are kept and a portion is missing. The repertoire includes 30,000 or so clones, about 80% of them detected once, and around 30% sits in the top ten. The sample consisted of PBMCs, taken from a glioma patient whose treatment included an IDH1 peptide vaccine. This TCR was recovered from a man aged 30-40 years with glioma.

As DNA, the CDR3 is TGCGCCAGCAGCTCAGGACAGGGAGGAGATACGCAGTATTTT. It codes for CASSSGQGGDTQYF. The chain is built from TRBV5-1 and TRBJ2-3; 8 positions agree with TRBD1. The CDR3 covers 14 residues. Per germline, CDR1 SGHRS and CDR2 YFSETQ. The junction had 5 bases not matched to a gene; V was cut back by 3 bases and J by 5 bases. Together with reference TRBV5-1 and TRBJ2-3, the CDR3 gives the full variable domain: KAGVTQTPRYLIKTRGQQVTLSCSPISGHRSVSWYQQTPGQGLQFLFEYFSETQRNKGNFPGRFSGRQFSNSRSEMNVSTLELGDSALYLCASSSGQGGDTQYFGPGTRLTVL.